This T cell receptor (beta chain) is from a study of blood T cell repertoires in COVID-19. Study at large: In each case, the material was cDNA or gDNA derived from T cells, B-cell-depleted T cells, or PBMCs.

The CDR3 contains 16 residues. The germline V gene encodes CDR1 SEHNR and CDR2 FQNEAQ (reference sequence). With 5 bases clipped from V and 3 bases from J, the junction kept 9 bases outside the gene matches. Authors' analysis steps: Estimation of nucleated cell counts was performed using reference gene primer amplification. Libraries were prepared by immunoSEQ multiplex PCR; TCRdb keeps only in-frame clonotypes and omits some of them. That table furnishes V, J and clone size, whereas the DNA furnished D and trimming. The sample comprises approximately 670,000 clones, 90% of which are singletons, and more than 0.25% rests with the top ten.

V gene TRBV7-9 combines with J gene TRBJ1-2; 10 bases are a match to TRBD1. The TCR sequence derives from a woman aged 18 to 35 with acute or convalescent COVID-19. The specimen sequenced was peripheral blood. CDR3 residues: CASSPRTGGNDYGYTF. CDR3 DNA: TGTGCCAGCAGCCCGAGGACAGGGGGAAACGACTATGGCTACACCTTC.